What follows describes a single T cell receptor (beta chain). Its antigen is as yet unknown. V dropped 7 bases and J dropped 1 base, with 19 bases sitting between them. The CDR3 covers 16 residues. The sample originates from a study of blood T cells in healthy people across ages. Broader study findings: Estimates drawn from one million T cells were deemed to understate diversity.

A J-beta primer mix and a sample-barcoded 5' primer were used in a second PCR of about 6 to 12 cycles. One entry per CDR3 protein results from TCRdb running MiXCR on the 5' RACE reads. The data contain around 1,600,000 distinct CDR3 sequences, approximately 43% of them singletons. The source of this sequence is a woman aged 18 to 35 in good health. The gene calls are TRBV12-3 or TRBV12-4 and TRBJ1-1, with D possibly TRBD1 on 5 matching bases. The sequenced sample consisted of blood. The CDR3 nucleotides are TGTGCCAGCACCAGTTCGGGGGGGAAAAAGAACACTGAAGCTTTCTTT. Protein sequence: CASTSSGGKKNTEAFF.